This record concerns one TCR beta chain sequence. Its target is unknown. This entry belongs to a study of beta chain features in type 1 diabetes. Study-level results: In comparison with healthy donors, patients had naive, central memory and Treg TCRB repertoires that appeared more similar. The study found moderately but significantly shorter TCRB CDR3s in all four CD4+ subsets of Type 1 diabetes patients. Type 1 diabetes patients had fewer VDJ junction insertions and more deletions. Any PCR bias toward short templates would affect both groups alike. When cDNA is sequenced, cells with high TCR expression could be over-represented.

The entirety of the isolated RNA underwent reverse transcription, so expressed TCRB transcripts were sequenced. The protocol was immunoSEQ multiplex PCR, while the TCRdb copy is restricted to in-frame clones and leaves out a portion. The sample contains around 600,000 clones, 12% of which appear only once. The V gene lost 8 bases and the J gene lost 5 bases, with 17 bases spanning the gap. Germline CDR1 SGHVS, CDR2 FNYEAQ. The CDR3 has 14 residues. The TCR originated in a man aged 25 to 40 with type 1 diabetes. This chain joins TRBV7-6 and TRBJ2-3; maybe TRBD2 (6 bases). The source material was naive CD4+ T cells from blood. CDR3 nucleotides: TGTGCCAGCGGGACTCGGGGCCGAAAAGATACGCAGTATTTT. Protein sequence: CASGTRGRKDTQYF.